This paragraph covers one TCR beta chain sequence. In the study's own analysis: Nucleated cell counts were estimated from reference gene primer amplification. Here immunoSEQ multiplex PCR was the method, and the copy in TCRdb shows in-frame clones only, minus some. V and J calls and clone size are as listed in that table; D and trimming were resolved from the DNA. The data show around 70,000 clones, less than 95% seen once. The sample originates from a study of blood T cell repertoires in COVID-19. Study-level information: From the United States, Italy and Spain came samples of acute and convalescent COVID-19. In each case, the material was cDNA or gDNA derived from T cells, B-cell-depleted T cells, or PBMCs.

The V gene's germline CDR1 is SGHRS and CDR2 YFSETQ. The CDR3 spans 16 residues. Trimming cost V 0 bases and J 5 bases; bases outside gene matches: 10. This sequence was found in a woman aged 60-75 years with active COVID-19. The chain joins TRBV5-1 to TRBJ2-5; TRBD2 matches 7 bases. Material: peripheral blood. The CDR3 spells CASSLAPGRRGETQYF. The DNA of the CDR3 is TGCGCCAGCAGCTTGGCCCCCGGGCGGCGGGGGGAGACCCAGTACTTC.